The TCR beta chain under discussion was sequenced for a study of T cell responses to AZD1222 COVID-19 vaccine. This clone is a singleton in its sample. As yet, its antigen is unknown. Clones were sequenced by immunoSEQ multiplex PCR, and TCRdb holds only the in-frame ones, with some missing. In the table there are around 25,000 clones, about nine tenths of which are singletons. Germline V gives CDR1 GTSNPN, CDR2 SVGIG (reference sequence). CDR3 length: 12 residues. The ends were cut back, 2 bases at V and 2 bases at J, with 6 bases in the middle. Study-wide points: Spike-specific TCRs gained breadth and depth after people received two AZD1222 doses. Clonal diversity was possibly underestimated, and white British individuals and females predominated among donors. Vaccine-associated CD4 TCRs ranged over spike, dominating at 160-218 and 743-854. AZD1222 recipients seropositive at baseline numbered only 5 or 6.

This clonotype was obtained from an adult who received the AZD1222 COVID-19 vaccine. The chain has TRBV30 and TRBJ2-5; D uncertain. The sample consisted of peripheral blood, taken 28 days after the second AZD1222 dose. CDR3 region: CAWSRGQETQYF. CDR3 sequence (DNA): TGTGCCTGGAGTCGCGGTCAAGAGACCCAGTACTTC. The full variable domain, completed using reference TRBV30 and TRBJ2-5, is SQTIHQWPATLVQPVGSPLSLECTVEGTSNPNLYWYRQAAGRGLQLLFYSVGIGQISSEVPQNLSASRPQDRQFILSSKKLLLSDSGFYLCAWSRGQETQYFGPGTRLLVL.